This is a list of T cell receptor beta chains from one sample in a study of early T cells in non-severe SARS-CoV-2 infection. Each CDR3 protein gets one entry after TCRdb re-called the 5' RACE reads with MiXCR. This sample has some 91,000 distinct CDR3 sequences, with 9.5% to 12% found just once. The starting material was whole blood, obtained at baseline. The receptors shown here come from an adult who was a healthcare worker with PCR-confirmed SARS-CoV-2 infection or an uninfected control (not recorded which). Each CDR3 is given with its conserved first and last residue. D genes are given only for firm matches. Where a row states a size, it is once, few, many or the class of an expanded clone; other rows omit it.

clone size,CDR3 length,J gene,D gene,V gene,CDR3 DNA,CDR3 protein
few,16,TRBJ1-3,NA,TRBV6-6,TGTGCCAGCAGACCCAACGGGGGGATCTCTGGAAACACCATATATTTT,CASRPNGGISGNTIYF
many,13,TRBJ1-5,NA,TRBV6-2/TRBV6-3,TGTGCCAGCAGTTACGATTCAAATCAGCCCCAGCATTTT,CASSYDSNQPQHF
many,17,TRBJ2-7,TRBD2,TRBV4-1,TGCGCCACCTCGGGACTAGCGGGAGGTCCGGGTGGCTACGAGCAGTACTTC,CATSGLAGGPGGYEQYF
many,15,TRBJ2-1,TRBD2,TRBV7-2,TGTGCCAGCAGCTTCACTAGCGGGAGTGGCAATGAGCAGTTCTTC,CASSFTSGSGNEQFF
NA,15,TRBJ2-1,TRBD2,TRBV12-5,TGTGCTAGTAGTTTTGGGACTAGCGGGAGAGATGAGCAGTTCTTC,CASSFGTSGRDEQFF
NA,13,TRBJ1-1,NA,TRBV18,TGTGCCAGCTCACGGGAGGGAAACACTGAAGCTTTCTTT,CASSREGNTEAFF
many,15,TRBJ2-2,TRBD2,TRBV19,TGTGCCAGTACCGTCGCTAGCGGGTTCACCGGGGAGCTGTTTTTT,CASTVASGFTGELFF
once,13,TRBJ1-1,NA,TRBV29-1,TGCAGCGGTGGGGGCAGGGAGGGCACTGAAGCTTTCTTT,CSGGGREGTEAFF
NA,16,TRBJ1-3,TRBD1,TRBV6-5,TGTGCCAGCAGCCGGGACAGGTGGTTCTCTGGAAACACCATATATTTT,CASSRDRWFSGNTIYF
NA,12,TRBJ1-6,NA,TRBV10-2,TGCGCCAGCAGTTCGGGGGACACACCCCTCCACTTT,CASSSGDTPLHF
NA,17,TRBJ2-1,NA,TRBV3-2,TGTGCCAGCAGCCCTTGGGGAGCGGGCCTGCCCTACAATGAGCAGTTCTTC,CASSPWGAGLPYNEQFF
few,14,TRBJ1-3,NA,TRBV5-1,TGCGCCAGCAGCTTGGCCGGGTCACCGAACACCATATATTTT,CASSLAGSPNTIYF
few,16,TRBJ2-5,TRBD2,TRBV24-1,TGTGCCACCAGTGATTCCCTGGCGGGAGGACAAGAGACCCAGTACTTC,CATSDSLAGGQETQYF
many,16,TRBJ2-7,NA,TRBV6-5,TGTGCCAGCAGTTATTCGGGAAGGCAGGGGAATGGCGAGCAGTACTTC,CASSYSGRQGNGEQYF
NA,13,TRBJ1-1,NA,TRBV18,TGTGCCAGCTCACCCGACGGGAACACTGAAGCTTTCTTT,CASSPDGNTEAFF
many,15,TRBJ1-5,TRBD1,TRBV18,TGTGCCAGCTCACCCCGGACAGGGGTCAATCAGCCCCAGCATTTT,CASSPRTGVNQPQHF
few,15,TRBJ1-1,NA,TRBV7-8,TGTGCCAGCAGCCCCCGTACGGACGGTGACACTGAAGCTTTCTTT,CASSPRTDGDTEAFF
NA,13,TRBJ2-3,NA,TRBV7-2,TGTGCCAGCAGCTCTCAGGAGACAGATACGCAGTATTTT,CASSSQETDTQYF
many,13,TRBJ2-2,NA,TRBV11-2,TGTGCCAGCAGCCATGGTAACACCGGGGAGCTGTTTTTT,CASSHGNTGELFF
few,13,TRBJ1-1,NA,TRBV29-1,TGCAGCGCCGGGGGACACCCGAACACTGAAGCTTTCTTT,CSAGGHPNTEAFF
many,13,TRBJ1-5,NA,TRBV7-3,TGTGCCAGCAGCTTAAATAGCAATCAGCCCCAGCATTTT,CASSLNSNQPQHF
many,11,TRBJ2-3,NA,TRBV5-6,TGTGCCAGCAGCTTAAGAGATACGCAGTATTTT,CASSLRDTQYF
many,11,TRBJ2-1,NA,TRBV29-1,TGCAGCGTTGGTTCCTACAATGAGCAGTTCTTC,CSVGSYNEQFF
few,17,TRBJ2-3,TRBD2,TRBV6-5,TGTGCCAGCAGTGGCGGGGGGGTTGTATCTAGCACAGATACGCAGTATTTT,CASSGGGVVSSTDTQYF
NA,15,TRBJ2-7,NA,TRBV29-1,TGCAGCGCGATACTCCCCCCCGGGGGTACCTACGAGCAGTACTTC,CSAILPPGGTYEQYF
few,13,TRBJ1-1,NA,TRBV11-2,TGTGCCAGCAGCCCCAGCGTGAACACTGAAGCTTTCTTT,CASSPSVNTEAFF
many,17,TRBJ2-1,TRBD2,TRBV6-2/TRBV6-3,TGTGCCAGCAGGGCGGGACTAGCGGGAGACCCATACAATGAGCAGTTCTTC,CASRAGLAGDPYNEQFF
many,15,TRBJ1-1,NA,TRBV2,TGTGCCAGCAGTCGGTACGACGGGGGCAGGACTGAAGCTTTCTTT,CASSRYDGGRTEAFF
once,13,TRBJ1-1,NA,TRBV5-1,TGCGCCAGCAGCTCGCAGGGTAGGACTGAAGCTTTCTTT,CASSSQGRTEAFF
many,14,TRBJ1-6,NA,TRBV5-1,TGCGCCAGCACCGAGGGCCTGGGGAATTCACCCCTCCACTTT,CASTEGLGNSPLHF